The TCR beta chain described here comes from a study of OX40 agonist ivuxolimab in advanced cancers. Data came from immunoSEQ multiplex PCR; TCRdb stores just in-frame clones and leaves some out. The sample shows 80,000 to 100,000 clones, 94% of them seen only once. This clone was observed a single time. The V end lost 1 base, the J end lost 1 base, and 7 bases lay between the germline ends. The CDR3 sequence is 14 residues long. Germline CDR1 is SEHNR and CDR2 is FQNEAQ (reference sequence). The sequences come from CD4+ or CD8+ T cells sorted from blood, collected in a trial of the OX40 agonist ivuxolimab. The receptor's source is an adult with an advanced solid tumor such as melanoma, head and neck, liver or kidney cancer. The V call is TRBV7-9, the J call TRBJ1-1; the D is unclear. CDR3 sequence reads: CASSLEGKNTEAFF. The CDR3 DNA reads as TGTGCCAGCAGCTTAGAAGGAAAGAACACTGAAGCTTTCTTT. The full variable domain, completed using reference TRBV7-9 and TRBJ1-1, is DTGVSQNPRHKITKRGQNVTFRCDPISEHNRLYWYRQTLGQGPEFLTYFQNEAQLEKSRLLSDRFSAERPKGSFSTLEIQRTEQGDSAMYLCASSLEGKNTEAFFGQGTRLTVV.